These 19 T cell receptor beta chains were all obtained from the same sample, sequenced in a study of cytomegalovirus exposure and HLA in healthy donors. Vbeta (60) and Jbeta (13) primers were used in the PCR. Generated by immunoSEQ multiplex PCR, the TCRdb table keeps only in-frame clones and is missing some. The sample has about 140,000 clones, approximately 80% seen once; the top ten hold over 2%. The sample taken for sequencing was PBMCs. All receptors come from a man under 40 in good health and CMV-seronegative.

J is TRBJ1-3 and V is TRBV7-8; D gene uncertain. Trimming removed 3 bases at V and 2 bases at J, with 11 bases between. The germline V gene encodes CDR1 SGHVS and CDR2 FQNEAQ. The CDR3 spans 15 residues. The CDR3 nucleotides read TGTGCCAGCAGCTTTAGGGAGGTGGCTGGAAACACCATATATTTT. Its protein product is CASSFREVAGNTIYF.

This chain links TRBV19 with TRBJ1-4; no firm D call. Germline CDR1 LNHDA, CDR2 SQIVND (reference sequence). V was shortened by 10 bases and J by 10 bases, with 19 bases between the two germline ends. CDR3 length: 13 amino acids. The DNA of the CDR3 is TGTGCCACCTCGGGAACAGAGAACGTAAAACTGTTTTTT. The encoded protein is CATSGTENVKLFF.

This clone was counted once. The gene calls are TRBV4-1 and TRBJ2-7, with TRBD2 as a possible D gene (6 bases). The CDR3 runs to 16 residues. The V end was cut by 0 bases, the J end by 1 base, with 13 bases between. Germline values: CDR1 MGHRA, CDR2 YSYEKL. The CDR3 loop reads CASSQDRLARSYEQYF. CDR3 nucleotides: TGCGCCAGCAGCCAAGATAGGCTAGCGAGATCCTACGAGCAGTACTTC.

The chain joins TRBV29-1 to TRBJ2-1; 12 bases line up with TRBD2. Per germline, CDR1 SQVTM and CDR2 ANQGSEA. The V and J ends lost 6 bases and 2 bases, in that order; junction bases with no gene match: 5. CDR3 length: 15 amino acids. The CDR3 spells CSVRLAGEAYNEQFF. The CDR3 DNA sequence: TGCAGCGTCAGACTAGCGGGGGAAGCCTACAATGAGCAGTTCTTC.

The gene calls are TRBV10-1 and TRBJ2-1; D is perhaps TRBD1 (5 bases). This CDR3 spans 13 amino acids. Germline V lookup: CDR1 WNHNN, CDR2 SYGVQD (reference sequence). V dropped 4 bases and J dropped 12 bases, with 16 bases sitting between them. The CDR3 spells CASSADIDGGQFF. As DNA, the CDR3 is TGCGCCAGCAGTGCGGACATTGATGGTGGGCAGTTCTTC.

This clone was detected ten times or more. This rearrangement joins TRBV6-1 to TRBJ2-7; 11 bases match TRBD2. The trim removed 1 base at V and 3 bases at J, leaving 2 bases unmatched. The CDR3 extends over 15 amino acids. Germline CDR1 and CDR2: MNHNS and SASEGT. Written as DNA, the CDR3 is TGTGCCAGCAGTGAAGGAACTAGCGGGAGCTACGAGCAGTACTTC. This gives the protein CASSEGTSGSYEQYF.

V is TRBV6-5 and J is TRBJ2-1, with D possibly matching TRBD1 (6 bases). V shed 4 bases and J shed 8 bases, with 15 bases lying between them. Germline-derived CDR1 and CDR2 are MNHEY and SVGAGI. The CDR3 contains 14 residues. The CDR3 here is CASSFRDTNDEQFF. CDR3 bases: TGTGCCAGCAGTTTCCGGGACACGAACGATGAGCAGTTCTTC.

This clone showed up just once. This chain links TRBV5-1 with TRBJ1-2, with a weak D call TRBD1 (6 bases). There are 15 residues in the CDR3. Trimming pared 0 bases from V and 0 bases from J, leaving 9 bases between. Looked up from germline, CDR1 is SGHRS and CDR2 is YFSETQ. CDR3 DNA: TGCGCCAGCAGCTTGGTGGCAGGGGCTAACTATGGCTACACCTTC. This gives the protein CASSLVAGANYGYTF.

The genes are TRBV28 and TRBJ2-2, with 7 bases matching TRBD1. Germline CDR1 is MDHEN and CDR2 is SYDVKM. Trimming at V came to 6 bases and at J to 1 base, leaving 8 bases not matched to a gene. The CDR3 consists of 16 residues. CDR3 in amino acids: CASSPRGRGNTGELFF. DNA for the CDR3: TGTGCCAGCAGCCCTAGGGGGCGAGGGAACACCGGGGAGCTGTTTTTT.

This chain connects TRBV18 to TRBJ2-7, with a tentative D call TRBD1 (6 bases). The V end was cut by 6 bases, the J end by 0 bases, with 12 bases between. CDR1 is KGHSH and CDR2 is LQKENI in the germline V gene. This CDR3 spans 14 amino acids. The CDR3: CASSPGQSSYEQYF. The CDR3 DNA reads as TGTGCCAGCTCTCCCGGACAGAGCTCCTACGAGCAGTACTTC.

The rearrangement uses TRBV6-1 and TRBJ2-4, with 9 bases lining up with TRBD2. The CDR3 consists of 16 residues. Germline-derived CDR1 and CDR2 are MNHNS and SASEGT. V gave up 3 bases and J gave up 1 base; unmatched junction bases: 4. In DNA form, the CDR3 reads TGTGCCAGCAGTGAGATTGCGGGGGGGGCCAAAAACATTCAGTACTTC. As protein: CASSEIAGGAKNIQYF.

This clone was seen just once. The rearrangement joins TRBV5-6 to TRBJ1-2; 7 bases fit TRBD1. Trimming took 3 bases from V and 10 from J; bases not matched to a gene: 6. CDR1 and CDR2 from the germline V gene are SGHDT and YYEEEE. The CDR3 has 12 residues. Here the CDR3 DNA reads TGTGCCAGCAGCTCCGGGACAGCTGACTACACCTTC. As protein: CASSSGTADYTF.

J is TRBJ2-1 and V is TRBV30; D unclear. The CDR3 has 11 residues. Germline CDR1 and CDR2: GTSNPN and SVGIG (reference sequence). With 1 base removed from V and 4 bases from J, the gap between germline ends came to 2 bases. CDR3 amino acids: CAWSAYNEQFF. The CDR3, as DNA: TGTGCCTGGAGTGCTTACAATGAGCAGTTCTTC.

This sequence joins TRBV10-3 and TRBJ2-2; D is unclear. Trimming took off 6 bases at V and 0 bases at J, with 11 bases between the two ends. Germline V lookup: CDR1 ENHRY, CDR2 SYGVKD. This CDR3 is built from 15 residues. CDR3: CAIRGVNSNTGELFF. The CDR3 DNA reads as TGTGCCATCAGGGGCGTCAACTCGAACACCGGGGAGCTGTTTTTT.

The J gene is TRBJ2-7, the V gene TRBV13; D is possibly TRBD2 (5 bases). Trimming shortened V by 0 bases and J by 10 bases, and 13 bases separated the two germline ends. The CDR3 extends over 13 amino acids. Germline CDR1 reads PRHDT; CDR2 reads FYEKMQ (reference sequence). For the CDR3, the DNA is TGTGCCAGCAGCTTAGGGGGGAGTGACAAACAGTACTTC. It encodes CASSLGGSDKQYF.

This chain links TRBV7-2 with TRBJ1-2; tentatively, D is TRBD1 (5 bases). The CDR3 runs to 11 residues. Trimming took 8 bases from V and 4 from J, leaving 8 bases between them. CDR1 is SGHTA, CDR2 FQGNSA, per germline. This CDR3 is CASSGGYGYTF. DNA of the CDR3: TGTGCCAGCTCGGGGGGCTATGGCTACACCTTC.

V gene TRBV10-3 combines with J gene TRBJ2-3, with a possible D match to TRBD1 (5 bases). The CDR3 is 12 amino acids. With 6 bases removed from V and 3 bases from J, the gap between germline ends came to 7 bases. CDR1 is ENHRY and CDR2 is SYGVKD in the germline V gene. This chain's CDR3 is CAIRQGTDTQYF. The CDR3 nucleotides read TGTGCCATCAGGCAGGGTACAGATACGCAGTATTTT.

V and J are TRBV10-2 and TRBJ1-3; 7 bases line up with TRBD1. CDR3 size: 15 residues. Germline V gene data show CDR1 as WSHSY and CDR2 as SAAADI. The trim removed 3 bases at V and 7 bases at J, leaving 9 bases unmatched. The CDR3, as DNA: TGCGCCAGCAGTGAACCCCCCGGACAGGAGAACACCATATATTTT. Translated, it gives CASSEPPGQENTIYF.

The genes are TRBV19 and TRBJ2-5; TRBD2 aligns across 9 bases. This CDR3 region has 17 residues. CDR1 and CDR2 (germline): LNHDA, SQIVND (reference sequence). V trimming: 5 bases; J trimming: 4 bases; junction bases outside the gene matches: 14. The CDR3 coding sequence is TGTGCCAGTAGTTGGAGACTAGCGGCCGGAAGGGGAGAGACCCAGTACTTC. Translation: CASSWRLAAGRGETQYF.